The 2 T cell receptor beta chains listed next were all sequenced from one sample in a study of cytomegalovirus exposure and HLA in healthy donors. PCR primers comprised 60 Vbeta and 13 Jbeta primers. TCRdb's copy holds only in-frame clones and misses some; the assay was immunoSEQ multiplex PCR. The sample includes 150,000 or so clones, roughly 80% of them seen just once. The sample taken for sequencing was PBMCs. Receptor source: a man aged 18 to 30 in good health and CMV-seronegative.

This chain uses TRBV25-1 with TRBJ2-3, with 9 bases fitting TRBD1. CDR3 length: 14 amino acids. Germline lookup yields CDR1 MGHDK and CDR2 SYGVNS. V shed 4 bases, J shed 2 bases, and the junction held 1 base outside the gene matches. CDR3 amino acids: CASSGDRDTDTQYF. CDR3 in DNA: TGTGCCAGCAGTGGGGACAGGGACACAGATACGCAGTATTTT.

The CDR3 nucleotides read TGTGCCAGCAGCTCGACCGTCGACAGAGCCGAAGCTTTCTTT. Translated, it gives CASSSTVDRAEAFF. The rearrangement uses TRBV7-9 and TRBJ1-1; a weak D match, TRBD1 (5 bases). The CDR3 runs to 14 residues. The germline gives CDR1 SEHNR, CDR2 FQNEAQ (reference sequence). Trimming removed 4 bases from V and 8 bases from J, with 17 bases in between.